Here is one T cell receptor (beta chain) with its context. The data derive from a study of blood T cell repertoires in COVID-19. Study-level background: The samples span acute and convalescent COVID-19 from the United States, Italy and Spain.

Donors in Cohort 3 who had recovered were those with two negative PCRs, healthcare professional clearance, or resolution of their symptoms. Sequencing was performed with immunoSEQ multiplex PCR; in TCRdb, only in-frame clones are kept and a portion is missing. The sample records about 270,000 clones, over 75% being singletons. J gave up 0 bases and V 1 base, and 2 bases lay outside the gene matches. The CDR3 contains 15 residues. Germline V gene sequence: CDR1 SEHNR, CDR2 FQNEAQ (reference sequence). This sequence originates from a woman in her twenties or thirties who had recovered from COVID-19. The V gene is TRBV7-9, the J gene TRBJ2-7; 8 bases align to TRBD1. Material for sequencing was PBMCs or T cells enriched from blood (not recorded which). CDR3 residues: CASSLVGTGSYEQYF. CDR3 DNA sequence: TGTGCCAGCAGCTTAGTAGGGACAGGCTCCTACGAGCAGTACTTC. The full variable domain, its missing parts supplied by reference TRBV7-9 and TRBJ2-7, is DTGVSQNPRHKITKRGQNVTFRCDPISEHNRLYWYRQTLGQGPEFLTYFQNEAQLEKSRLLSDRFSAERPKGSFSTLEIQRTEQGDSAMYLCASSLVGTGSYEQYFGPGTRLTVT.